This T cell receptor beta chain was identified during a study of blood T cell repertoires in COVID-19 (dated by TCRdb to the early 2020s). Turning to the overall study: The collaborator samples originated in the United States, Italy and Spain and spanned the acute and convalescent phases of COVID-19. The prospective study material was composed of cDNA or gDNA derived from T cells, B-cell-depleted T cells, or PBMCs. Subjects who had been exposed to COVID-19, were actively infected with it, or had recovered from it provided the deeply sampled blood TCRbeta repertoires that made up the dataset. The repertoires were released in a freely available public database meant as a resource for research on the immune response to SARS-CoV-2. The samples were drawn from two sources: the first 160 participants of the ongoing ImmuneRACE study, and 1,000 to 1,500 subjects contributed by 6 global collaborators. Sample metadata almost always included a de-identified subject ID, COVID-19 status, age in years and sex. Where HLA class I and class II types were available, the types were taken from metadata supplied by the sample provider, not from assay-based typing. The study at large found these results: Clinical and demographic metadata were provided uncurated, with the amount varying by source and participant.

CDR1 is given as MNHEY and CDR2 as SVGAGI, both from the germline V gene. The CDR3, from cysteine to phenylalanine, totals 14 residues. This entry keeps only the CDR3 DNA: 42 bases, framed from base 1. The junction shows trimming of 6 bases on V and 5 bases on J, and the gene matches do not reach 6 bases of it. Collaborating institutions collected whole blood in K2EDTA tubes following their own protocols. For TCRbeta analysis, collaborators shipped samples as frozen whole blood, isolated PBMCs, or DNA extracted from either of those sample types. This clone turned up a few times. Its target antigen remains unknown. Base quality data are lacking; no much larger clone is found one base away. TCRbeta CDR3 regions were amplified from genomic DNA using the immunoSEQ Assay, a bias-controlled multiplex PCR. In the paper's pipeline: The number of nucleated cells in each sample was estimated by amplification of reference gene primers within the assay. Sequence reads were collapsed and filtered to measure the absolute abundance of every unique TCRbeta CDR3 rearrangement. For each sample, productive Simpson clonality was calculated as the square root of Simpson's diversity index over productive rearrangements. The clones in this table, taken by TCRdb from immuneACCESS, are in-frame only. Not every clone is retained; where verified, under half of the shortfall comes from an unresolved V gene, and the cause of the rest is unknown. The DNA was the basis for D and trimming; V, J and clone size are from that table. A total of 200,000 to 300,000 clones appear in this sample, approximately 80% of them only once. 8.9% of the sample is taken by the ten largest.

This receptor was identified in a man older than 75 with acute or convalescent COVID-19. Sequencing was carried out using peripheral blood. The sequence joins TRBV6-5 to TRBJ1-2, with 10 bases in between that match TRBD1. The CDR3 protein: CASRSDRGDYGYTF. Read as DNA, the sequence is TGTGCCAGCAGGTCGGACAGGGGGGATTATGGCTACACCTTC.